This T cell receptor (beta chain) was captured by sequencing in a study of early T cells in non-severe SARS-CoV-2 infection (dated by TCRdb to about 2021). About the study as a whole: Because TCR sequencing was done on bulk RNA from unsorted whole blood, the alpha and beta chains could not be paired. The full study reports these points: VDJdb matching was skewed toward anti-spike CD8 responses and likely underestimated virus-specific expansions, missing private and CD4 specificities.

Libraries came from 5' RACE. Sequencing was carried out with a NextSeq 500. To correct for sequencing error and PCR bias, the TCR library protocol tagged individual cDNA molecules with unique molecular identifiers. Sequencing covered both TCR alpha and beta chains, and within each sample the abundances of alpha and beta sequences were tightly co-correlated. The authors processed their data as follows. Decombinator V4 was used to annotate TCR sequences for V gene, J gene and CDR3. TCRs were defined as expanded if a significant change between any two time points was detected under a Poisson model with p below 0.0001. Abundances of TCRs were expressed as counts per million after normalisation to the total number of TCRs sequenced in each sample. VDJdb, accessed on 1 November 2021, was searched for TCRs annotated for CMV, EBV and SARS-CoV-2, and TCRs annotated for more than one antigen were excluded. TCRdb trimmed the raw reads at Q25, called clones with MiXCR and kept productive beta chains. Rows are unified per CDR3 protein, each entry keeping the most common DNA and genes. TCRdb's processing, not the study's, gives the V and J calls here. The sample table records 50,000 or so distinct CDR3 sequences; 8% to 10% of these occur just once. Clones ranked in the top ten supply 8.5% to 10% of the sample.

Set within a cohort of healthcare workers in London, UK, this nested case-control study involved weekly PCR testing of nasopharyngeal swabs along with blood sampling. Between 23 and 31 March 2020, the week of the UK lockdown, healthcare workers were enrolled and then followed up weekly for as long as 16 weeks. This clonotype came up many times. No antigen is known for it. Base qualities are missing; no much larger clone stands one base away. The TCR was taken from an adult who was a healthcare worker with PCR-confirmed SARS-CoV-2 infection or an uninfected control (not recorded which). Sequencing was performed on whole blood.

The sequence in DNA is TGCGCCAGCAGCTGGAGCCACCGGGACAGGGTCCCCAATCAGCCCCAGCATTTT. It is translated as CASSWSHRDRVPNQPQHF. The rearranged chain carries TRBV5-1 and TRBJ1-5, with TRBD1 identical over 9 junction bases. V loses 3 bases at its end and J loses 3 bases; junction bases beyond the gene matches: 13. The CDR3 starts with the cysteine, ends with the phenylalanine, and has 18 residues. Only the CDR3 DNA stays, 54 bases, in frame from base 1. For CDR1 and CDR2, the germline V gene lists SGHRS and YFSETQ.